These T cell receptor beta chains were read from a single sample in a study of shared clonotypes between healthy human individuals. Profiled with immunoSEQ multiplex PCR; TCRdb holds only in-frame clones, not every one. The data contain roughly 1,100,000 clones, around 74% of them seen just once; the ten biggest clones take up approximately 1.5%. The sequenced sample was memory CD4+ T cells sorted from blood. These receptors were obtained from a man aged 18-30 years in good health. The CDR3 runs from the conserved cysteine through the conserved F or W. D genes are given only for firm matches. A row's size may be missing; if present it is once, few, many or a size class.

j_gene: TRBJ2-3; v_gene: TRBV25-1; d_gene: TRBD2; abundance: NA; CDR3nt: TGTGCCAGCGGATACACTAGCGGCAACACAGATACGCAGTATTTT; CDR3aa: CASGYTSGNTDTQYF
j_gene: TRBJ1-1; v_gene: TRBV5-1; d_gene: NA; abundance: NA; CDR3nt: TGCGCCAGCAGCTCCTTAGGGTTTGGCACTGAAGCTTTCTTT; CDR3aa: CASSSLGFGTEAFF
j_gene: TRBJ1-1; v_gene: TRBV5-1; d_gene: NA; abundance: NA; CDR3nt: TGCGCCAGCAGCTACCTCCTTTCCGACAGAGGGCGCACTGAAGCTTTCTTT; CDR3aa: CASSYLLSDRGRTEAFF
j_gene: TRBJ2-4; v_gene: TRBV12-5; d_gene: NA; abundance: NA; CDR3nt: TGTGCTAGTGGGACTGACAGTTTTCTAGCCAAAAACATTCAGTACTTC; CDR3aa: CASGTDSFLAKNIQYF
j_gene: TRBJ2-7; v_gene: TRBV20-1; d_gene: TRBD1; abundance: NA; CDR3nt: TGCAGTGCCCAACAGGGGGGTGAGCAGTACTTC; CDR3aa: CSAQQGGEQYF
j_gene: TRBJ1-1; v_gene: TRBV20-1; d_gene: NA; abundance: few; CDR3nt: TGCAGTGCTAGAGTCCAGGGTGAAGCTTTCTTT; CDR3aa: CSARVQGEAFF
j_gene: TRBJ2-7; v_gene: TRBV28; d_gene: NA; abundance: NA; CDR3nt: TGTGCCAGCATAGGTGCGGGCCTTTCCTACGAGCAGTACTTC; CDR3aa: CASIGAGLSYEQYF
j_gene: TRBJ2-3; v_gene: TRBV25-1; d_gene: NA; abundance: NA; CDR3nt: TGTGCCAGCAGGATCGGTGATACGCAGTATTTT; CDR3aa: CASRIGDTQYF
j_gene: TRBJ2-7; v_gene: TRBV9; d_gene: NA; abundance: NA; CDR3nt: TGTGCCAGCAGCCCCGCAATGGCTTCACACGAGCAGTACTTC; CDR3aa: CASSPAMASHEQYF
j_gene: TRBJ1-3; v_gene: TRBV18; d_gene: NA; abundance: few; CDR3nt: TGTGCCAGCTCAACACGACAGGAGAGCTCTGGAAACACCATATATTTT; CDR3aa: CASSTRQESSGNTIYF
j_gene: TRBJ2-5; v_gene: TRBV6-1; d_gene: NA; abundance: NA; CDR3nt: TGTGCCAGCAGGAGCCGGGGGAGGGAGACCCAGTACTTC; CDR3aa: CASRSRGRETQYF
j_gene: TRBJ1-3; v_gene: TRBV5-1; d_gene: NA; abundance: NA; CDR3nt: TGCGCCAGCAGCAGTACCGGGACACCCGGAAACACCATATATTTT; CDR3aa: CASSSTGTPGNTIYF
j_gene: TRBJ1-3; v_gene: TRBV13; d_gene: TRBD1; abundance: NA; CDR3nt: TGTGCCAGCAGCTTGAGGGGACAGGGGGTATTCTCGGGAAACACCATATATTTT; CDR3aa: CASSLRGQGVFSGNTIYF
j_gene: TRBJ2-7; v_gene: TRBV7-6; d_gene: NA; abundance: NA; CDR3nt: TGTGCCAGCAGCTTGGTAGCGGGACAGGCGAGCTCCTACGAGCAGTACTTC; CDR3aa: CASSLVAGQASSYEQYF
j_gene: TRBJ2-2; v_gene: TRBV5-1; d_gene: NA; abundance: NA; CDR3nt: TGCGCCAGCAGCTTCATGAACACCCAGAGTCCCGGGGAGCTGTTTTTT; CDR3aa: CASSFMNTQSPGELFF
j_gene: TRBJ2-3; v_gene: TRBV7-3; d_gene: TRBD1; abundance: NA; CDR3nt: TGTGCCAGCAGCTTAGAGGGGGCGCCCCCAGATACGCAGTATTTT; CDR3aa: CASSLEGAPPDTQYF
j_gene: TRBJ2-5; v_gene: TRBV19; d_gene: NA; abundance: NA; CDR3nt: TGTGCCAGTAGTATAGAGGAGACCCAGTACTTC; CDR3aa: CASSIEETQYF
j_gene: TRBJ2-7; v_gene: TRBV30; d_gene: NA; abundance: few; CDR3nt: TGTGCCTGGAGTTTCGAGTTCGAGCAGTACTTC; CDR3aa: CAWSFEFEQYF
j_gene: TRBJ1-4; v_gene: TRBV7-9; d_gene: NA; abundance: NA; CDR3nt: TGTGCCAGCCGCGCAGGTTCAACTAATGAAAAACTGTTTTTT; CDR3aa: CASRAGSTNEKLFF
j_gene: TRBJ2-7; v_gene: TRBV5-4; d_gene: NA; abundance: NA; CDR3nt: TGTGCCAGCAGCTTGGCTCTAGATTCAGCGGTGCAGTACTTC; CDR3aa: CASSLALDSAVQYF
j_gene: TRBJ2-1; v_gene: TRBV5-6; d_gene: NA; abundance: NA; CDR3nt: TGTGCCAGCAGCTTGAGGTGGAGCTCCTACAATGAGCAGTTCTTC; CDR3aa: CASSLRWSSYNEQFF
j_gene: TRBJ2-3; v_gene: TRBV2; d_gene: NA; abundance: NA; CDR3nt: TGTGCCAGCAGTCTTAGACTGGATACGCAGTATTTT; CDR3aa: CASSLRLDTQYF
j_gene: TRBJ1-1; v_gene: TRBV2; d_gene: TRBD1; abundance: NA; CDR3nt: TGTGCCAGCAGTGAAGGGACAGGGGACACTGAAGCTTTCTTT; CDR3aa: CASSEGTGDTEAFF
j_gene: TRBJ1-1; v_gene: TRBV6-1; d_gene: NA; abundance: NA; CDR3nt: TGTGCCAGCAGTTTTAACAGGGCATTGAACACTGAAGCTTTCTTT; CDR3aa: CASSFNRALNTEAFF
j_gene: TRBJ2-2; v_gene: TRBV7-9; d_gene: NA; abundance: many; CDR3nt: TGTGCCAGCAGCTTAAACACCGGGGAGCTGTTTTTT; CDR3aa: CASSLNTGELFF
j_gene: TRBJ1-1; v_gene: TRBV29-1; d_gene: NA; abundance: few; CDR3nt: TGCAGCGCGGAGGGTAGAATGAACACTGAAGCTTTCTTT; CDR3aa: CSAEGRMNTEAFF
j_gene: TRBJ1-4; v_gene: TRBV6-6; d_gene: NA; abundance: once; CDR3nt: TGTGCCAGCAACGCCGGTGGGGGAGGTGAAAAACTGTTTTTT; CDR3aa: CASNAGGGGEKLFF
j_gene: TRBJ1-6; v_gene: TRBV19; d_gene: NA; abundance: few; CDR3nt: TGTGCCAGTAGTGGGACGCGGGCAAATAATTCACCCCTCCACTTT; CDR3aa: CASSGTRANNSPLHF
j_gene: TRBJ2-5; v_gene: TRBV5-6; d_gene: NA; abundance: NA; CDR3nt: TGTGCCAGCAGCGAGGGGGAGACCCAGTACTTC; CDR3aa: CASSEGETQYF
j_gene: TRBJ2-7; v_gene: TRBV2; d_gene: TRBD2; abundance: NA; CDR3nt: TGTGCCAGCAGGGGGGGAATGGCGGGAGGGCCGGACGAGCAGTACTTC; CDR3aa: CASRGGMAGGPDEQYF
j_gene: TRBJ1-2; v_gene: TRBV5-1; d_gene: NA; abundance: NA; CDR3nt: TGCGCCAGCAGCACCCTGGCTGAGACTAACTATGGCTACACCTTC; CDR3aa: CASSTLAETNYGYTF
j_gene: TRBJ1-2; v_gene: TRBV2; d_gene: NA; abundance: NA; CDR3nt: TGTGCCAGCAGTCAAACAGGGTTTTCTGGCGGCTACACCTTC; CDR3aa: CASSQTGFSGGYTF
j_gene: TRBJ2-1; v_gene: TRBV5-4; d_gene: NA; abundance: NA; CDR3nt: TGTGCCAGCAGTCCTGGGCGGGGCGTCGATGAGCAGTTCTTC; CDR3aa: CASSPGRGVDEQFF
j_gene: TRBJ2-7; v_gene: TRBV29-1; d_gene: TRBD1; abundance: NA; CDR3nt: TGCAGCGTTTGGACAGGGGCGAGCTCCTACGAGCAGTACTTC; CDR3aa: CSVWTGASSYEQYF
j_gene: TRBJ2-3; v_gene: TRBV10-3; d_gene: NA; abundance: once; CDR3nt: TGTGCCATCAGACAGGAGGCAGATACGCAGTATTTT; CDR3aa: CAIRQEADTQYF
j_gene: TRBJ1-5; v_gene: TRBV4-1; d_gene: NA; abundance: NA; CDR3nt: TGCGCCAGCAGCCAAGATCGCCTTAGCAATCAGCCCCAGCATTTT; CDR3aa: CASSQDRLSNQPQHF
j_gene: TRBJ2-5; v_gene: TRBV11-2; d_gene: NA; abundance: NA; CDR3nt: TGTGCCAGCAGCTTTACACAGGGCGGAGAGACCCAGTACTTC; CDR3aa: CASSFTQGGETQYF
j_gene: TRBJ1-4; v_gene: TRBV30; d_gene: NA; abundance: NA; CDR3nt: TGTGCCTGGCTAGACAGGTCACTCAATGAAAAACTGTTTTTT; CDR3aa: CAWLDRSLNEKLFF
j_gene: TRBJ2-7; v_gene: TRBV19; d_gene: TRBD2; abundance: many; CDR3nt: TGTGCCAGTAGCCACCCCCCTAGCGGGATCTACGAGCAGTACTTC; CDR3aa: CASSHPPSGIYEQYF
j_gene: TRBJ2-3; v_gene: TRBV19; d_gene: NA; abundance: few; CDR3nt: TGTGCCAGTAGTTCGACTAGAACAGATACGCAGTATTTT; CDR3aa: CASSSTRTDTQYF
j_gene: TRBJ2-7; v_gene: TRBV29-1; d_gene: TRBD2; abundance: NA; CDR3nt: TGCAGCGTTGAAGATCGAGGGAGGGTTTCCTACGAGCAGTACTTC; CDR3aa: CSVEDRGRVSYEQYF
j_gene: TRBJ2-1; v_gene: TRBV25-1; d_gene: TRBD2; abundance: NA; CDR3nt: TGTGCCAGCAGTCCTAGCGGGAACTACAATGAGCAGTTCTTC; CDR3aa: CASSPSGNYNEQFF
j_gene: TRBJ2-7; v_gene: TRBV5-4; d_gene: NA; abundance: once; CDR3nt: TGTGCCAGCAACACCAAAAAGGACGGAGCCTACGAGCAGTACTTC; CDR3aa: CASNTKKDGAYEQYF